This section outlines one T cell receptor beta chain sequence together with its context. The source of the sample is a study of CD8+CD57+ T cells in acquired aplastic anemia. Template material for TCR beta VDJ and CDR3 profiling consisted of genomic DNA. Via MiXCR, TCRdb re-called the reads, giving one row per CDR3 protein. The profile shows some 140,000 distinct CDR3 sequences, around half of them singletons. Whoever was chosen for sequencing had shown CD8+CD57+ cell expansion by flow cytometry. CDR1 MNHEY and CDR2 SMNVEV come from the germline V gene (reference sequence). With V trimmed by 4 bases and J by 8 bases, 14 bases remained unmatched. The CDR3 covers 16 residues.

The TCR was taken from a human donor with aplastic anemia. The sequencing sample was made of sorted CD4+, CD8+, or CD8+CD57+ T cells (not recorded which) from PBMCs. V usage is TRBV27 and J usage is TRBJ2-1, with TRBD2 matching 7 bases. The CDR3: CASSSVGGGSRHEQFF. DNA for the CDR3: TGTGCCAGCAGTTCCGTCGGAGGCGGGAGTAGACATGAGCAGTTCTTC.